Following are 10 T cell receptor beta chains from one sample sequenced in a study of T cell responses to AZD1222 COVID-19 vaccine. Profiled with immunoSEQ multiplex PCR; TCRdb holds only in-frame clones, not every one. The table shows roughly 120,000 clones, with 92% occurring only once. The sample here was peripheral blood, taken on day 0 of AZD1222 vaccination. The receptors come from an adult in good health.

The chain has TRBV18 and TRBJ1-2, with D unresolved. The V end lost 6 bases, the J end lost 1 base, and 9 bases lay between the germline ends. The V gene's germline CDR1 is KGHSH and CDR2 LQKENI. The CDR3 has 13 amino acids. The DNA of the CDR3 is TGTGCCAGCTCCCCGGGGTATAACTATGGCTACACCTTC. Translating it yields CASSPGYNYGYTF.

This rearrangement joins TRBV6-5 to TRBJ2-7; 9 bases match TRBD1. The CDR3 has 14 amino acids. After removal of 5 bases from V and 2 bases from J, the junction contained 4 bases not matched to a gene. Germline CDR1 and CDR2: MNHEY and SVGAGI. The CDR3: CASSRDREAYEQYF. In DNA, the CDR3 is TGTGCCAGCAGTCGGGACAGGGAGGCCTACGAGCAGTACTTC.

The chain uses TRBV11-2 and TRBJ2-7; 10 positions agree with TRBD2. Per germline, CDR1 SGHAT and CDR2 FQNNGV. The V segment lost 5 bases and the J segment 5 bases; nucleotides outside the gene matches: 9. The CDR3 is made up of 15 amino acids. The CDR3 DNA reads TGTGCCAGCAGCAGGGCTAGCGGGAGTTTCGACGAGCAGTACTTC. Translation gives CASSRASGSFDEQYF. The whole variable domain, filled in from reference TRBV11-2 and TRBJ2-7, reads EAGVAQSPRYKIIEKRQSVAFWCNPISGHATLYWYQQILGQGPKLLIQFQNNGVVDDSQLPKDRFSAERLKGVDSTLKIQPAKLEDSAVYLCASSRASGSFDEQYFGPGTRLTVT.

This sequence joins TRBV7-9 and TRBJ2-5, with TRBD2 matching 7 bases. The CDR3 has 11 amino acids. CDR1 is SEHNR and CDR2 is FQNEAQ in the germline V gene (reference sequence). CDR3 sequence (DNA): TGTGGCTTGAGCGGGATAGAGACCCAGTACTTC. Translated, it gives CGLSGIETQYF.

The rearrangement links TRBV24-1 to TRBJ2-3; TRBD2 is a possible D gene (5 bases). CDR3 length: 17 amino acids. V was trimmed by 4 bases and J by 2 bases, leaving 18 bases between them. The germline gives CDR1 KGHDR, CDR2 SFDVKD. This CDR3 reads CATSDSLGMRATDTQYF. CDR3 DNA sequence: TGTGCCACCAGTGACTCCCTGGGGATGCGGGCCACAGATACGCAGTATTTT.

This clone was observed a single time. V usage is TRBV6-1 and J usage is TRBJ1-2; D might be TRBD1 (5 bases). This CDR3 contains 17 residues. Germline V gene data show CDR1 as MNHNS and CDR2 as SASEGT. Trimming stripped 1 base from V and 4 bases from J, with 19 bases between. The CDR3 region is CASSEGQGVVTFYGYTF. The CDR3 coding sequence is TGTGCCAGCAGTGAAGGTCAGGGTGTCGTCACCTTCTATGGCTACACCTTC.

The chain has TRBV10-2 and TRBJ2-3; 9 bases match TRBD2. The CDR3 covers 17 residues. Looked up from germline, CDR1 is WSHSY and CDR2 is SAAADI. V lost 6 bases to trimming and J lost 4 bases; unmatched junction nucleotides: 14. The CDR3 loop reads CASRPGVGTSMADTQYF. CDR3 DNA: TGCGCCAGCAGACCTGGAGTCGGGACTAGCATGGCAGATACGCAGTATTTT.

The rearrangement uses TRBV6-2 or TRBV6-3 and TRBJ1-2, with 9 bases matching TRBD1. The germline V gene encodes CDR1 MNHEY and CDR2 SVGEGT. V gave up 6 bases and J gave up 8 bases; unmatched junction bases: 4. The CDR3 sequence is 12 residues long. CDR3 sequence (DNA): TGTGCCAGCAGCCGGACAGGGGTAGGCTACACCTTC. It specifies CASSRTGVGYTF.

The chain couples TRBV5-1 to TRBJ2-1; 8 bases are shared with TRBD1. The V gene end was trimmed by 4 bases and the J gene end by 1 base; junction bases not matched to a gene: 7. In germline, CDR1 is SGHRS, CDR2 YFSETQ. The CDR3 contains 16 residues. The CDR3: CASSLLRTGSYNEQFF. CDR3 nucleotide sequence: TGCGCCAGCAGCCTACTGAGGACAGGGTCCTACAATGAGCAGTTCTTC.

The gene calls are TRBV18 and TRBJ1-2, with a weak D call TRBD1 (5 bases). Deletions cut 9 bases from V and 5 bases from J, with 16 bases between. Germline V gives CDR1 KGHSH, CDR2 LQKENI. The CDR3 covers 13 residues. CDR3 loop: CARRGRRNYGYTF. In DNA form, the CDR3 reads TGTGCCAGGCGGGGGAGGAGAAATTATGGCTACACCTTC.